Sequencing of this T cell receptor beta chain was carried out in a study of OX40 agonist ivuxolimab in advanced cancers. Losses at the gene ends were 3 bases for V and 4 bases for J; bases not matched to a gene: 11. In germline, CDR1 is SGHDN, CDR2 FVKESK. CDR3 length equals 17 residues. The repertoire was sequenced with immunoSEQ multiplex PCR; TCRdb's copy has only in-frame clones and lacks some. This table has 60,000 to 75,000 clones, roughly 80% appearing once. The material was CD4+ or CD8+ T cells sorted from blood, obtained in a trial of the OX40 agonist ivuxolimab. This chain connects TRBV14 to TRBJ2-5, with 10 bases identical to TRBD2. The TCR sequence derives from an adult with an advanced solid tumor such as melanoma, head and neck, liver or kidney cancer. The chain's CDR3 is CASSQGWSSGSRETQYF. The CDR3 DNA reads TGTGCCAGCAGCCAGGGATGGTCTAGCGGGAGTCGAGAGACCCAGTACTTC.